This passage covers 26 T cell receptor beta chains from one sample sequenced in a study of blood T cell repertoires in COVID-19. This table comes from immunoSEQ multiplex PCR, and its TCRdb copy is limited to in-frame clones, with some not included. Of 75,000 to 95,000 clones in the sample, roughly 84% were seen once. The sequenced sample was peripheral blood. These receptors were taken from a woman of 80 years or more with acute or convalescent COVID-19.

This chain joins TRBV11-3 and TRBJ2-6; a possible D gene is TRBD1 (6 bases). CDR1 and CDR2 (germline): SGHNT, YENEEA. Between the trimmed V and J ends, which lost 3 bases and 1 base, there was a span of 7 bases. The CDR3 spans 15 residues. The CDR3 DNA follows: TGTGCCAGCAGCTTGGACAGTTCTGGGGCCAACGTCCTGACTTTC. Translating gives CASSLDSSGANVLTF.

The chain recombines TRBV6-5 with TRBJ2-5; D is uncertain. Germline lookup yields CDR1 MNHEY and CDR2 SVGAGI. V was clipped by 3 bases and J by 4 bases, with 12 bases between them. This CDR3 is built from 14 residues. The chain's CDR3 is CASSYTTPLETQYF. In DNA, the CDR3 is TGTGCCAGCAGTTATACTACCCCGTTAGAGACCCAGTACTTC.

The chain recombines TRBV5-4 with TRBJ1-1; D gene unclear. Germline lookup yields CDR1 SGHNT and CDR2 YYREEE (reference sequence). Deletions cut 0 bases from V and 8 bases from J, with 11 bases between. The CDR3 length is 13 residues. Here the CDR3 reads CASSLDWQVEAFF. CDR3 DNA sequence: TGTGCCAGCAGCTTGGATTGGCAGGTCGAAGCTTTCTTT.

The chain carries TRBV18 and TRBJ1-1; D is ambiguous. Trimming removed 3 bases from V and 6 bases from J, with 14 bases in between. Germline V gene lookup returns CDR1 KGHSH and CDR2 LQKENI. The CDR3 sequence is 14 residues long. DNA for the CDR3: TGTGCCAGCTCACCTATGTCAGGTGGGCCTGAAGCTTTCTTT. It codes for CASSPMSGGPEAFF.

This sequence joins TRBV2 and TRBJ1-1; 9 positions agree with TRBD1. The J segment lost 7 bases and the V segment lost 9 bases, leaving 12 bases of the junction unmatched. Germline loops: CDR1 SNHLY, CDR2 FYNNEI. The CDR3 spans 14 residues. CDR3 DNA sequence: TGTGCCAGAGGAAAGAGGGACAGGGTGTATGAAGCTTTCTTT. It is translated as CARGKRDRVYEAFF.

This chain joins TRBV6-5 and TRBJ2-7; 8 bases are shared with TRBD2. This CDR3 comprises 15 residues. Trimming at V came to 2 bases and at J to 2 bases, leaving 5 bases not matched to a gene. The germline V gene has CDR1 MNHEY and CDR2 SVGAGI. As DNA, the CDR3 is TGTGCCAGCAGTTACACGCGACTAGCGCCCTACGAGCAGTACTTC. Its translation: CASSYTRLAPYEQYF.

The V call is TRBV7-2, the J call TRBJ1-1; TRBD1 aligns across 7 bases. This CDR3 region has 14 residues. V trimming: 4 bases; J trimming: 4 bases; junction bases outside the gene matches: 6. The germline V gene encodes CDR1 SGHTA and CDR2 FQGNSA. CDR3 amino acids: CASSSDRAVTEAFF. The CDR3 DNA reads as TGTGCCAGCAGCTCCGACAGGGCCGTCACTGAAGCTTTCTTT.

The chain links TRBV11-2 to TRBJ1-1; 7 nucleotides line up with TRBD1. In germline, CDR1 is SGHAT, CDR2 FQNNGV. The CDR3 is made up of 14 amino acids. The V segment lost 1 base and the J segment 4 bases; nucleotides outside the gene matches: 3. The CDR3 here is CASSLARGPTEAFF. The CDR3 DNA follows: TGTGCCAGCAGCTTAGCAAGGGGGCCCACTGAAGCTTTCTTT.

The gene calls are TRBV4-2 and TRBJ2-7; D not certain. This CDR3 is 13 amino acids long. Trimming removed 1 base from V and 2 bases from J, with 6 bases in between. Per germline, CDR1 LGHNA and CDR2 YNFKEQ. The CDR3 is CASSQAPAYEQYF. For the CDR3, the DNA is TGTGCCAGCAGCCAAGCTCCGGCCTACGAGCAGTACTTC.

This clone was observed a few times. The chain employs TRBV6-6 and TRBJ2-7; weak D call: TRBD2 (6 bases). This CDR3 has 14 amino acids. Trimming left V 2 bases short and J 1 base short, with 9 bases between. Germline V gene sequence: CDR1 MNHNY, CDR2 SVGAGI (reference sequence). CDR3 region: CASSYPGRSYEQYF. Written as DNA, the CDR3 is TGTGCCAGCAGTTACCCAGGGAGGTCCTACGAGCAGTACTTC.

The chain employs TRBV28 and TRBJ2-3, with D possibly matching TRBD1 (6 bases). This CDR3 region has 16 residues. Trimming stripped 3 bases from V and 0 bases from J, with 13 bases between. The germline V gene encodes CDR1 MDHEN and CDR2 SYDVKM. This CDR3 reads CASSLTGGTSTDTQYF. CDR3 bases: TGTGCCAGCAGTTTGACAGGAGGAACTAGCACAGATACGCAGTATTTT.

The rearrangement links TRBV5-1 to TRBJ2-5; 8 positions agree with TRBD2. This CDR3 comprises 15 residues. Germline V gene lookup returns CDR1 SGHRS and CDR2 YFSETQ. V gave up 9 bases and J gave up 2 bases; unmatched junction bases: 12. CDR3 nucleotide sequence: TGCGCCACCTCCGCGGGAAGCGGGGGACAAGAGACCCAGTACTTC. Residues: CATSAGSGGQETQYF.

The chain employs TRBV19 and TRBJ2-1; D might be TRBD2 (6 bases). The CDR3 runs to 15 residues. The germline gives CDR1 LNHDA, CDR2 SQIVND (reference sequence). V lost 3 bases, J lost 6 bases, and 15 bases lay in between. The CDR3 protein is CASSMRGSRRNEQFF. CDR3 in DNA: TGTGCCAGTAGTATGCGGGGTTCGAGACGCAATGAGCAGTTCTTC. Together with reference TRBV19 and TRBJ2-1, the CDR3 gives the full variable domain: DGGITQSPKYLFRKEGQNVTLSCEQNLNHDAMYWYRQDPGQGLRLIYYSQIVNDFQKGDIAEGYSVSREKKESFPLTVTSAQKNPTAFYLCASSMRGSRRNEQFFGPGTRLTVL.

This rearrangement joins TRBV6-5 to TRBJ2-1; a weak D match, TRBD2 (6 bases). Trimming removed 8 bases from V and 2 bases from J, with 13 bases in between. Germline values: CDR1 MNHEY, CDR2 SVGAGI. The CDR3 runs to 14 residues. CDR3 sequence: CASLLSGAYNEQFF. The DNA of the CDR3 is TGTGCCAGCCTACTTTCGGGGGCCTACAATGAGCAGTTCTTC.

The gene calls are TRBV7-9 and TRBJ2-7, with a tentative D call TRBD1 (6 bases). Trimming stripped 5 bases from V and 0 bases from J, with 14 bases between. Germline CDR1 and CDR2: SEHNR and FQNEAQ (reference sequence). This CDR3 comprises 15 residues. Written as DNA, the CDR3 is TGTGCCAGCAGCACGGACAGCAGATTCTCCTACGAGCAGTACTTC. This encodes CASSTDSRFSYEQYF.

This clone was picked up a small number of times. V usage is TRBV18 and J usage is TRBJ2-2; D might be TRBD2 (6 bases). The germline V gene has CDR1 KGHSH and CDR2 LQKENI. The CDR3 has 15 residues. V dropped 6 bases and J dropped 0 bases, with 11 bases sitting between them. The DNA for the CDR3 is TGTGCCAGCTCCCCTGCTAGCGCGAACACCGGGGAGCTGTTTTTT. As protein: CASSPASANTGELFF.

The chain is built from TRBV6-1 and TRBJ1-5, with TRBD1 identical over 7 bases. This CDR3 spans 18 amino acids. In germline, CDR1 is MNHNS, CDR2 SASEGT. J gave up 0 bases and V 2 bases, and 10 bases lay outside the gene matches. The CDR3 is CASSETTGFRNSNQPQHF. Here the CDR3 DNA reads TGTGCCAGCAGTGAAACGACAGGGTTCAGGAATAGCAATCAGCCCCAGCATTTT.

V is TRBV3-1 (or the pseudogene TRBV3-2) and J is TRBJ1-2; weak D call: TRBD1 (6 bases). The V end lost 1 base, the J end lost 8 bases, and 17 bases lay between the germline ends. Germline V lookup: CDR1 LGHDT, CDR2 YNNKEL (reference sequence). The CDR3 sequence is 15 residues long. Here the CDR3 DNA reads TGTGCCAGCAGCCAAGGCTCAACAGGGCGTCAGGGCTACACCTTC. Its translation is CASSQGSTGRQGYTF.

The chain has TRBV6-1 and TRBJ2-2; D may be TRBD1 (5 bases). The CDR3 consists of 17 residues. Trimming pared 1 base from V and 9 bases from J, leaving 21 bases between. Germline CDR1 reads MNHNS; CDR2 reads SASEGT. CDR3 in DNA: TGTGCCAGCAGTGAAGAGGGGCCCGCGTTGCTTCGCAGGGAGCTGTTTTTT. Its translation: CASSEEGPALLRRELFF.

The chain combines TRBV4-1 with TRBJ2-6; D possibly corresponds to TRBD1 (6 bases). CDR3 length: 16 amino acids. V was trimmed by 2 bases and J by 4 bases, leaving 12 bases between them. Germline CDR1 reads MGHRA; CDR2 reads YSYEKL. The CDR3 sequence is CASSQSWGQGANVLTF. The CDR3, as DNA: TGCGCCAGCAGCCAATCGTGGGGGCAAGGGGCCAACGTCCTGACTTTC.

This clone was counted a single time. The V call is TRBV5-4, the J call TRBJ2-2; a possible D gene is TRBD1 (5 bases). The CDR3 is 14 amino acids. The germline V gene encodes CDR1 SGHNT and CDR2 YYREEE (reference sequence). Trimming removed 4 bases from V and 7 bases from J, with 14 bases in between. The CDR3 DNA sequence: TGTGCCAGCAGCCTTGGGGCCTTAGGCGGGGAGCTGTTTTTT. Amino acid sequence: CASSLGALGGELFF.

The chain joins TRBV3-1 (or the pseudogene TRBV3-2) to TRBJ1-1, with 9 bases that match TRBD1. The CDR3 sequence is 12 residues long. Germline V gives CDR1 LGHDT, CDR2 YNNKEL (reference sequence). V dropped 2 bases and J dropped 10; count of bases not matched to a gene: 2. The DNA for the CDR3 is TGTGCCAGCAGCCAAACGACAGGGGGAGCTTTCTTT. Protein product: CASSQTTGGAFF.

As to this clone: Other DNA sequences from this sample encode an identical CDR3 as well. This chain uses TRBV7-2 with TRBJ1-1, with D tentatively TRBD1 (6 bases). CDR1 and CDR2 (germline): SGHTA, FQGNSA. The CDR3 is made up of 13 amino acids. The V end lost 5 bases, the J end lost 1 base, and 8 bases lay between the germline ends. CDR3 sequence reads: CASSLQGNTEAFF. For the CDR3, the DNA is TGTGCCAGCAGCCTACAGGGGAACACTGAAGCTTTCTTT.

CDR3 nucleotide sequence: TGTGCCAGCAGTGAAAGGACATATCATGGCTACACCTTC. Translating gives CASSERTYHGYTF. This chain uses TRBV2 with TRBJ1-2, with D perhaps TRBD1 (5 bases). Germline V gene lookup returns CDR1 SNHLY and CDR2 FYNNEI. The germline V and J ends were trimmed by 2 bases and 6 bases, with 10 bases remaining between them. This CDR3 has 13 amino acids.

The chain employs TRBV15 and TRBJ1-4; no definite D call. CDR1 and CDR2 (germline): LNHNV, YYDKDF (reference sequence). The CDR3 runs to 15 residues. V was trimmed by 3 bases and J by 0 bases, leaving 8 bases between them. For the CDR3, the DNA is TGTGCCACCAGCAGCGCAGGTGCAACTAATGAAAAACTGTTTTTT. Amino acid sequence: CATSSAGATNEKLFF.

The chain carries TRBV18 and TRBJ1-1; 11 bases map to TRBD1. The germline V gene encodes CDR1 KGHSH and CDR2 LQKENI. The CDR3 spans 16 residues. V was pared by 0 bases and J by 2 bases, with 2 bases of the junction left unmatched. Here the CDR3 DNA reads TGTGCCAGCTCACCACCGGGACAGGGGGTAAACACTGAAGCTTTCTTT. Protein product: CASSPPGQGVNTEAFF.